The next 21 T cell receptor beta chains were all read from a single sample in a study of shared clonotypes between healthy human individuals (dated by TCRdb to the early 2020s). The library was produced with the immunoSEQ multiplex PCR assay. TCRdb limited this immuneACCESS table to in-frame rearrangements with V and J called. A share of clones is missing; checked studies link under half to unresolved V genes, and the rest is unexplained. This sample gives a few million clones in total; over 85% of them show up just once. Of the sample, 0.35% to 0.5% is held by the ten largest clones. Material: naive CD4+ T cells from PBMCs. Reading the label with the study, this specimen's cell subset or site is: CD45RA+ positively selected. These receptors all stem from a man between 18 and 29 years old in good health. Some clones in this sample may be carry-over from other donors' samples.

The chain employs TRBV5-4 and TRBJ2-3; D gene unclear. Trimming took off 4 bases at V and 5 bases at J, with 17 bases between the two ends. Germline-derived CDR1 and CDR2 are SGHNT and YYREEE (reference sequence). This CDR3 contains 15 residues. The CDR3, as DNA: TGTGCCAGCAGCCTGAAGTGGGGTGAGAGAGATACGCAGTATTTT. Translation: CASSLKWGERDTQYF.

The genes are TRBV23-1 and TRBJ2-1; TRBD1 matches at 10 bases. TRBV23-1 is assigned to the ORF class and has an uncertain function. This CDR3 contains 19 residues. Trimming removed 0 bases from V and 1 base from J; junction bases left unmatched: 9. CDR3 DNA: TGCGCCAGCAGTCAATCAAGACAGGGGGCCCTTTTTTCCTACAATGAGCAGTTCTTC. As protein: CASSQSRQGALFSYNEQFF.

The V call is TRBV2, the J call TRBJ2-7; D is unclear. The CDR3 has 15 amino acids. Germline V gives CDR1 SNHLY, CDR2 FYNNEI. Trimming removed 2 bases from V and 4 bases from J, with 15 bases in between. The CDR3, as DNA: TGTGCCAGCAGTGAATTAGCCGGGTCTGGGTACGAGCAGTACTTC. Its protein is CASSELAGSGYEQYF.

For this clone: This sample also contains other DNA sequences that code for the same CDR3. The chain carries TRBV28 and TRBJ2-7; D unclear. The CDR3 extends over 13 amino acids. With 3 bases removed from V and 0 bases from J, the gap between germline ends came to 6 bases. Germline CDR1 MDHEN, CDR2 SYDVKM. CDR3 sequence reads: CASSLRPSYEQYF. The CDR3, as DNA: TGTGCCAGCAGTTTGAGGCCCTCCTACGAGCAGTACTTC. Full variable domain (missing parts from reference TRBV28 and TRBJ2-7): DVKVTQSSRYLVKRTGEKVFLECVQDMDHENMFWYRQDPGLGLRLIYFSYDVKMKEKGDIPEGYSVSREKKERFSLILESASTNQTSMYLCASSLRPSYEQYFGPGTRLTVT.

This clone was recorded once. CDR3 coding DNA: TGTGCCAGCAGTCCTCGACAGGGTTACACCGGGGAGCTGTTTTTT. As protein: CASSPRQGYTGELFF. The chain carries TRBV6-1 and TRBJ2-2, with TRBD1 matching over 7 bases. V lost 5 bases, J lost 3 bases, and 6 bases stayed unmatched. The CDR3 spans 15 residues. In germline, CDR1 is MNHNS, CDR2 SASEGT.

This rearrangement joins TRBV15 to TRBJ1-1; maybe TRBD1 (6 bases). The CDR3 has 13 amino acids. CDR1 and CDR2 from the germline V gene are LNHNV and YYDKDF (reference sequence). V was trimmed by 7 bases and J by 2 bases, leaving 11 bases between them. The CDR3 bases are TGTGCCACCACCGGGGGCAGAAACACTGAAGCTTTCTTT. Encoded protein: CATTGGRNTEAFF.

This clone has a single count. The chain carries TRBV5-4 and TRBJ2-1; tentative D call: TRBD1 (6 bases). Trimming stripped 4 bases from V and 4 bases from J, with 15 bases between. Germline V gene lookup returns CDR1 SGHNT and CDR2 YYREEE (reference sequence). The CDR3 is 15 amino acids. The CDR3 reads CASSGGPARYNEQFF. Here the CDR3 DNA reads TGTGCCAGCAGCGGGGGCCCAGCCCGTTACAATGAGCAGTTCTTC. The whole variable domain, filled in from reference TRBV5-4 and TRBJ2-1, reads ETGVTQSPTHLIKTRGQQVTLRCSSQSGHNTVSWYQQALGQGPQFIFQYYREEENGRGNFPPRFSGLQFPNYSSELNVNALELDDSALYLCASSGGPARYNEQFFGPGTRLTVL.

The chain recombines TRBV7-2 with TRBJ2-3; 8 bases match TRBD2. Germline lookup yields CDR1 SGHTA and CDR2 FQGNSA. The CDR3 length is 16 residues. Unmatched junction bases numbered 7, after V lost 3 bases and J lost 2 bases. The CDR3 region has the DNA TGTGCCAGCAGCTTCTCACTAGCGGAGTACACAGATACGCAGTATTTT. It translates to CASSFSLAEYTDTQYF.

On this clone: Other DNA sequences in the same sample also yield this CDR3. This sequence joins TRBV28 and TRBJ2-1; no clear D gene. CDR3 length: 13 amino acids. The germline V gene encodes CDR1 MDHEN and CDR2 SYDVKM. The V gene lost 2 bases and the J gene lost 4 bases, with 6 bases spanning the gap. Here the CDR3 reads CASSLVGYNEQFF. The CDR3 nucleotides read TGTGCCAGCAGTTTAGTGGGATACAATGAGCAGTTCTTC.

The genes are TRBV7-3 and TRBJ2-3, with 11 bases fitting TRBD2. The germline V gene encodes CDR1 SGHTA and CDR2 FQGTGA. V lost 0 bases, J lost 1 base, and 3 bases stayed unmatched. This CDR3 comprises 17 residues. The CDR3 DNA reads TGTGCCAGCAGCTTAACTCTAGCGGGAGGAGGCACAGATACGCAGTATTTT. Translating it yields CASSLTLAGGGTDTQYF.

The chain combines TRBV7-2 with TRBJ2-7; the match to TRBD2 covers 13 bases. This CDR3 contains 19 residues. Trimming at V came to 5 bases and at J to 1 base, leaving 14 bases not matched to a gene. The germline V gene encodes CDR1 SGHTA and CDR2 FQGNSA. This CDR3 is CASSAKRPGTSGISYEQYF. CDR3 bases: TGTGCCAGCAGCGCAAAACGCCCGGGGACTAGCGGGATATCCTACGAGCAGTACTTC.

The chain is built from TRBV20-1 and TRBJ2-7; 7 bases line up with TRBD1. V lost 7 bases to trimming and J lost 4 bases; unmatched junction nucleotides: 4. The CDR3 length is 11 residues. CDR1 DFQATT and CDR2 SNEGSKA come from the germline V gene (reference sequence). In DNA form, the CDR3 reads TGCAGTGGGTGGGACAGATACGAGCAGTACTTC. Protein: CSGWDRYEQYF.

About this clone: The sample holds other DNA sequences that translate to the same CDR3. The V and J genes are TRBV7-9 and TRBJ2-5; D unresolved. The germline CDR1 and CDR2 sequences are SEHNR and FQNEAQ (reference sequence). Between the trimmed V and J ends, which lost 2 bases and 2 bases, there was a span of 9 bases. The CDR3 spans 14 residues. The CDR3 loop reads CASSLMTVQETQYF. The CDR3 DNA sequence: TGTGCCAGCAGCTTAATGACGGTTCAAGAGACCCAGTACTTC.

The rearrangement uses TRBV5-1 and TRBJ2-1; 7 nucleotides agree with TRBD2. The CDR3 totals 14 residues. V lost 0 bases and J lost 12; bases outside the gene matches: 9. The germline CDR1 and CDR2 sequences are SGHRS and YFSETQ. The DNA for the CDR3 is TGCGCCAGCAGCTTGGCCGGATTACGGGAGGCGCAGTTCTTC. This sequence encodes CASSLAGLREAQFF.

This CDR3 is CASSLGGLAGGSAGELFF. The DNA of the CDR3 is TGTGCCAGCAGCTTGGGGGGACTAGCGGGAGGAAGTGCCGGGGAGCTGTTTTTT. V usage is TRBV5-4 and J usage is TRBJ2-2; 15 bases map to TRBD2. The ends lost 0 bases at V and 6 bases at J; junction bases unmatched: 6. Germline-derived CDR1 and CDR2 are SGHNT and YYREEE (reference sequence). The CDR3 is 18 amino acids. The complete variable domain, with remaining parts taken from reference TRBV5-4 and TRBJ2-2, reads ETGVTQSPTHLIKTRGQQVTLRCSSQSGHNTVSWYQQALGQGPQFIFQYYREEENGRGNFPPRFSGLQFPNYSSELNVNALELDDSALYLCASSLGGLAGGSAGELFFGEGSRLTVL.

V usage is TRBV7-9 and J usage is TRBJ2-2; a weak D match, TRBD2 (6 bases). The CDR3 is 15 amino acids. V lost 2 bases to trimming and J lost 4 bases, with 11 bases between them. CDR1 SEHNR and CDR2 FQNEAQ come from the germline V gene (reference sequence). The CDR3 sequence: CASSLRREITGELFF. The CDR3 DNA reads TGTGCCAGCAGCTTAAGGAGGGAGATCACCGGGGAGCTGTTTTTT. Supplemented by reference TRBV7-9 and TRBJ2-2, the full variable domain reads DTGVSQNPRHKITKRGQNVTFRCDPISEHNRLYWYRQTLGQGPEFLTYFQNEAQLEKSRLLSDRFSAERPKGSFSTLEIQRTEQGDSAMYLCASSLRREITGELFFGEGSRLTVL.

This clone was counted a single time. CDR3 DNA: TGTGCCAGCAGCCCAAGACCGGGACAGGGGTCCTCCTACGAGCAGTACTTC. Translated: CASSPRPGQGSSYEQYF. This sequence joins TRBV7-8 and TRBJ2-7; TRBD1 agrees at 10 bases. Germline trimming cut 5 bases from V and 0 bases from J; bases unmatched to any gene: 10. CDR1 and CDR2 (germline): SGHVS, FQNEAQ. The CDR3 sequence is 17 residues long.

This clone was observed a single time. The chain couples TRBV27 to TRBJ1-2, with TRBD1 matching over 8 bases. The J segment lost 0 bases and the V segment lost 5 bases, leaving 5 bases of the junction unmatched. This CDR3 contains 15 residues. The germline CDR1 and CDR2 sequences are MNHEY and SMNVEV (reference sequence). The DNA of the CDR3 is TGTGCCAGCAGTCTCCACAGGGGGACTAACTATGGCTACACCTTC. It encodes CASSLHRGTNYGYTF.

CDR3 nucleotide sequence: TGTGCCAGCAGGGTCCGGGGACGGCAGCAAGAGACCCAGTACTTC. It specifies CASRVRGRQQETQYF. This chain connects TRBV6-1 to TRBJ2-5, with D perhaps being TRBD1 or TRBD2 (5 bases each). Germline-derived CDR1 and CDR2 are MNHNS and SASEGT. Deletions cut 6 bases from V and 2 bases from J, with 16 bases between. This CDR3 has 15 residues.

The chain joins TRBV4-1 to TRBJ2-7, with D perhaps TRBD1 (5 bases). V shed 1 base and J shed 5 bases, with 18 bases lying between them. CDR1 and CDR2 from the germline V gene are MGHRA and YSYEKL. This CDR3 contains 16 residues. CDR3 DNA: TGCGCCAGCAGCCAAGGTAGGCAGGGCGCCCTTCACGAGCAGTACTTC. Amino acids: CASSQGRQGALHEQYF.

The rearrangement uses TRBV15 and TRBJ1-2; 9 bases are a match to TRBD1. CDR3 size: 16 residues. Germline CDR1 is LNHNV and CDR2 is YYDKDF (reference sequence). Germline trimming cut 0 bases from V and 6 bases from J; bases unmatched to any gene: 8. The CDR3 DNA is TGTGCCACCAGCAGAGATATGGCACAGGGGGCCAATGGCTACACCTTC. Translated: CATSRDMAQGANGYTF.